What follows are 9 T cell receptor beta chains derived from one specimen sequenced in a study of cytomegalovirus exposure and HLA in healthy donors. It was with 60 Vbeta and 13 Jbeta primers that the PCR ran. Using immunoSEQ multiplex PCR, the repertoire was profiled, and TCRdb retains in-frame clones only, with some absent. The profile shows under 200,000 clones, roughly 60% of them singletons. The sequencing sample was made of PBMCs. These receptors were collected from a middle-aged man in good health and CMV-seronegative.

The chain links TRBV7-9 to TRBJ2-7; possible D gene TRBD1, 6 bases. V lost 5 bases, J lost 5 bases, and 22 bases lay in between. The CDR3 loop spans 16 amino acids. CDR1 is SEHNR and CDR2 is FQNEAQ in the germline V gene (reference sequence). CDR3 nucleotides: TGTGCCAGCAGCCCGGACATACAGGGCTTTAAGCACGAGCAGTACTTC. Translating gives CASSPDIQGFKHEQYF.

This chain joins TRBV9 and TRBJ2-7; D might be TRBD2 (7 bases). Germline lookup yields CDR1 SGDLS and CDR2 YYNGEE. The CDR3 extends over 14 amino acids. V lost 5 bases to trimming and J lost 6 bases, with 18 bases between them. The CDR3 DNA reads TGTGCCAGCAGTGCCCGGGGGGCCTCGACCGAGCAGTACTTC. Translated, it gives CASSARGASTEQYF. Full variable domain (outside the CDR3, taken from reference TRBV9 and TRBJ2-7): DSGVTQTPKHLITATGQRVTLRCSPRSGDLSVYWYQQSLDQGLQFLIQYYNGEERAKGNILERFSAQQFPDLHSELNLSSLELGDSALYFCASSARGASTEQYFGPGTRLTVT.

This clone was seen only a few times. J is TRBJ1-6 and V is TRBV7-9, with 7 bases that match TRBD1. There are 15 residues in the CDR3. The V gene end was trimmed by 1 base and the J gene end by 8 bases; junction bases not matched to a gene: 5. Germline CDR1 is SEHNR and CDR2 is FQNEAQ (reference sequence). The CDR3 DNA reads as TGTGCCAGCAGCTTAGAGGGCAGGGGGGATTCACCCCTCCACTTT. It yields the protein CASSLEGRGDSPLHF.

The gene calls are TRBV23-1 and TRBJ2-6, with 11 bases that match TRBD1. Being an ORF, TRBV23-1 has a function that is uncertain. J gave up 2 bases and V 3 bases, and 3 bases lay outside the gene matches. There are 17 residues in the CDR3. CDR3 coding DNA: TGCGCCAGCAGTCACGGACAGGGGGCGCCTGGGGCCAACGTCCTGACTTTC. Protein: CASSHGQGAPGANVLTF.

This clone was observed once. V and J are TRBV5-1 and TRBJ2-5; 8 bases are shared with TRBD1. This CDR3 comprises 15 residues. The germline CDR1 and CDR2 sequences are SGHRS and YFSETQ. J was trimmed by 3 bases and V by 1 base; bases with no gene match: 5. The CDR3 region is CASSLYLTGEETQYF. The CDR3 nucleotides are TGCGCCAGCAGCTTGTACCTGACAGGGGAAGAGACCCAGTACTTC.

J is TRBJ2-2 and V is TRBV15, with unresolved D. V lost 0 bases, J lost 5 bases, and 7 bases lay in between. CDR1 and CDR2 (germline): LNHNV, YYDKDF (reference sequence). The CDR3 loop spans 14 amino acids. CDR3: CATSREEETGELFF. The CDR3 nucleotides read TGTGCCACCAGCAGAGAAGAGGAAACCGGGGAGCTGTTTTTT.

The gene calls are TRBV11-2 and TRBJ1-1; possible D gene TRBD1, 6 bases. V dropped 1 base and J dropped 6 bases, with 9 bases sitting between them. The CDR3 contains 13 residues. Looked up from germline, CDR1 is SGHAT and CDR2 is FQNNGV. CDR3: CASSLVGGSEAFF. In nucleotides, the CDR3 is TGTGCCAGCAGCTTAGTTGGGGGCTCTGAAGCTTTCTTT.

This chain links TRBV28 with TRBJ1-1, with unresolved D. Germline CDR1 and CDR2: MDHEN and SYDVKM. The CDR3 runs to 14 residues. The V and J ends lost 4 bases and 0 bases respectively, with 9 bases between them. Here the CDR3 reads CASSSTGLNTEAFF. CDR3 nucleotide sequence: TGTGCCAGCAGTTCAACCGGGTTGAACACTGAAGCTTTCTTT. The whole variable domain, remainder taken from reference TRBV28 and TRBJ1-1, is DVKVTQSSRYLVKRTGEKVFLECVQDMDHENMFWYRQDPGLGLRLIYFSYDVKMKEKGDIPEGYSVSREKKERFSLILESASTNQTSMYLCASSSTGLNTEAFFGQGTRLTVV.

The chain links TRBV19 to TRBJ2-7; unclear D gene. The V and J ends lost 11 bases and 0 bases respectively, with 14 bases between them. From germline, CDR1 is LNHDA and CDR2 SQIVND (reference sequence). CDR3 size: 13 residues. The CDR3 bases are TGTGCCTCAAAGGAGAAGTACTCCTACGAGCAGTACTTC. Translating it yields CASKEKYSYEQYF. Full variable domain (remainder filled in from reference TRBV19 and TRBJ2-7): DGGITQSPKYLFRKEGQNVTLSCEQNLNHDAMYWYRQDPGQGLRLIYYSQIVNDFQKGDIAEGYSVSREKKESFPLTVTSAQKNPTAFYLCASKEKYSYEQYFGPGTRLTVT.